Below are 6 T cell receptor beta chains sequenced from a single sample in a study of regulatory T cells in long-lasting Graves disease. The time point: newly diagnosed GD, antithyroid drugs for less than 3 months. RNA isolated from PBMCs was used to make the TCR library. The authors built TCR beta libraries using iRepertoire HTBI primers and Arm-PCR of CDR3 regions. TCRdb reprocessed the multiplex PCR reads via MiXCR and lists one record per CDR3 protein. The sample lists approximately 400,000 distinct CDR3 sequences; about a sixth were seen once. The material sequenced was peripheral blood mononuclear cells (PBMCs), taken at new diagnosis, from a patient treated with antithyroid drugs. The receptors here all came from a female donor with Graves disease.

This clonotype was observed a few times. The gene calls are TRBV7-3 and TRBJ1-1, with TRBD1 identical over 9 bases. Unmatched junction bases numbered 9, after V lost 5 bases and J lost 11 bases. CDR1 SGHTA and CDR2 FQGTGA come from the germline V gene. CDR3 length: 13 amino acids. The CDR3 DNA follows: TGTGCCAGCAGCGAGGACAGGGGACGAGCTGCTTTCTTT. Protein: CASSEDRGRAAFF.

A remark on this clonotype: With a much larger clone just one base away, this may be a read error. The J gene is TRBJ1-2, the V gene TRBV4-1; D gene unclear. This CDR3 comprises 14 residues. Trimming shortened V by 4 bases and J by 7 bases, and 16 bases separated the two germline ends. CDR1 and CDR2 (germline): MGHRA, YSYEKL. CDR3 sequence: CASSLHWGIGGYTF. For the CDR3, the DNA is TGCGCCAGCAGCCTACACTGGGGAATAGGTGGCTACACCTTC.

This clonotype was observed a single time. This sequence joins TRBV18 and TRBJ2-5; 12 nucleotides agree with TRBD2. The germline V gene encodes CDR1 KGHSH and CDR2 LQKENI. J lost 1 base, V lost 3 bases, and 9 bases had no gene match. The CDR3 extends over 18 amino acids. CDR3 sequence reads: CASSPIGTSGFTQETQYF. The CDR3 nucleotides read TGTGCCAGCTCACCGATCGGGACTAGCGGGTTCACCCAAGAGACCCAGTACTTC.

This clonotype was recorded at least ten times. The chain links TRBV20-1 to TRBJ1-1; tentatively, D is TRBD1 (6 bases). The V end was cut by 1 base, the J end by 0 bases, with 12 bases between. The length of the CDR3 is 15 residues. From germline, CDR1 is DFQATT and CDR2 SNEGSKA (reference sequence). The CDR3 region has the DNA TGCAGTGCTAGAGTTAGGGGGACCATGAACACTGAAGCTTTCTTT. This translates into CSARVRGTMNTEAFF.

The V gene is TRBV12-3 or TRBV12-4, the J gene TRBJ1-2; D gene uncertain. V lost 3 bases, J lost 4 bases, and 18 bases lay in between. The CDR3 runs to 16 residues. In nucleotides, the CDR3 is TGTGCCAGCAGTTTTACCGGCGCTGGTCGGGGCTATGGCTACACCTTC. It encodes CASSFTGAGRGYGYTF.

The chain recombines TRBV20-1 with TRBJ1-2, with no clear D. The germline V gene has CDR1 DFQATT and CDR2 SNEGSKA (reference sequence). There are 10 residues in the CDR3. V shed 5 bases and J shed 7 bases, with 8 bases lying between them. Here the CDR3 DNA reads TGCAGTGCTTCCAGAATTGGCTACACCTTC. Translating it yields CSASRIGYTF.